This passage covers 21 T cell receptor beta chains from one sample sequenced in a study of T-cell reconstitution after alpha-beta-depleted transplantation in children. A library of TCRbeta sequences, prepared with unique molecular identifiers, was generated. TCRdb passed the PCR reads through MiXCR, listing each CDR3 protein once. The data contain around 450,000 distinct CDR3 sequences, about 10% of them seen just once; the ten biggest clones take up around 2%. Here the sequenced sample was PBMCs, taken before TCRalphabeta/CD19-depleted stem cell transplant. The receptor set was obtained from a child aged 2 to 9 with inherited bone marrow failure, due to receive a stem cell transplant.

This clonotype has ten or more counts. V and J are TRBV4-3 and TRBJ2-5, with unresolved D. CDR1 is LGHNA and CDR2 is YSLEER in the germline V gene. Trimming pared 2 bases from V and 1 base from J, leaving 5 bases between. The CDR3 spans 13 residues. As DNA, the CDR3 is TGCGCCAGCAGCCAACTCATCCAAGAGACCCAGTACTTC. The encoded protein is CASSQLIQETQYF.

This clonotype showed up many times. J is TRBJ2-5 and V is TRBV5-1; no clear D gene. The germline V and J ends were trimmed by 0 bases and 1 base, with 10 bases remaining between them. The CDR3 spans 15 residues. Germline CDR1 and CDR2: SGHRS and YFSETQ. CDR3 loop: CASSLVGLLQETQYF. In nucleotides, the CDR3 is TGCGCCAGCAGCTTGGTGGGCCTCCTCCAAGAGACCCAGTACTTC.

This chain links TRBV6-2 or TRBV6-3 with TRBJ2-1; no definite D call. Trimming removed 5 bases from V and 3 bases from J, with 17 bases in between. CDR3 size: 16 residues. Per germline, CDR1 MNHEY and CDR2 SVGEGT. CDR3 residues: CASSTTPGTYYNEQFF. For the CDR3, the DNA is TGTGCCAGCAGTACCACCCCCGGCACATACTACAATGAGCAGTTCTTC.

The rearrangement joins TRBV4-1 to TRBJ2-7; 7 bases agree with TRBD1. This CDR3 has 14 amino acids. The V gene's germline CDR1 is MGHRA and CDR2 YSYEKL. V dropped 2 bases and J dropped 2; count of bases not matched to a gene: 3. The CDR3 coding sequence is TGCGCCAGCAGCCAAAACAGGGGTACCTACGAGCAGTACTTC. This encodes CASSQNRGTYEQYF.

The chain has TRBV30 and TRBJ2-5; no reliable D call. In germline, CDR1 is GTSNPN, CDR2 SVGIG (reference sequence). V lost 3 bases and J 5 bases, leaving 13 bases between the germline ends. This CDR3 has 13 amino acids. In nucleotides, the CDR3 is TGTGCCTGGAGGGACGTAGGAAGGGAGACCCAGTACTTC. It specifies CAWRDVGRETQYF.

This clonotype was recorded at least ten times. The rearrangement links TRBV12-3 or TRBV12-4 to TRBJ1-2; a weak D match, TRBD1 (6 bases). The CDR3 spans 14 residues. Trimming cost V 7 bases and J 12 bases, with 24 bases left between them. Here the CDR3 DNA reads TGTGCCAGCACCCCTACTGCGAAGGGGGGGCGCGACACCTTC. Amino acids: CASTPTAKGGRDTF.

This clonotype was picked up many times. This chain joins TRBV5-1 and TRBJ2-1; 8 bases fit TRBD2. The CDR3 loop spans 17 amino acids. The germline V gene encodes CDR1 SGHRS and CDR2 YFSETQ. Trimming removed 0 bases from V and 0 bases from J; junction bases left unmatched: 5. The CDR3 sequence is CASSLAESGSSYNEQFF. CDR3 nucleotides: TGCGCCAGCAGCTTGGCCGAGAGCGGGAGCTCCTACAATGAGCAGTTCTTC. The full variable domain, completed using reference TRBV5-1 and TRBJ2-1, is KAGVTQTPRYLIKTRGQQVTLSCSPISGHRSVSWYQQTPGQGLQFLFEYFSETQRNKGNFPGRFSGRQFSNSRSEMNVSTLELGDSALYLCASSLAESGSSYNEQFFGPGTRLTVL.

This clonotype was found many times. The CDR3 sequence is CASSQGLTLEEQYF. CDR3 in DNA: TGTGCCAGCAGCCAGGGACTAACCCTTGAGGAGCAGTACTTC. The chain carries TRBV5-5 and TRBJ2-7, with 7 nucleotides matching TRBD2. The V gene end was trimmed by 4 bases and the J gene end by 7 bases; junction bases not matched to a gene: 11. Per germline, CDR1 SGHKS and CDR2 YYEKEE (reference sequence). The CDR3 consists of 14 residues.

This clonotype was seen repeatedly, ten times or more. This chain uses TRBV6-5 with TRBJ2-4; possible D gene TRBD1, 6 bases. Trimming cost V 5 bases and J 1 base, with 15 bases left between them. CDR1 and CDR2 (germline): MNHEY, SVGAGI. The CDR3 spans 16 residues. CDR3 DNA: TGTGCCAGCAGTACCGGACAGCACAGTGCCAAAAACATTCAGTACTTC. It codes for CASSTGQHSAKNIQYF.

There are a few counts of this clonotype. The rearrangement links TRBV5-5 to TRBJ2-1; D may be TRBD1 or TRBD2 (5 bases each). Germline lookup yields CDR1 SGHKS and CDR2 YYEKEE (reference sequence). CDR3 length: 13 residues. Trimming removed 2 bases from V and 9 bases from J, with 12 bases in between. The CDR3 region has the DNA TGTGCCAGCAGCTTTCAGGGCGGAGGTGAGCAGTTCTTC. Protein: CASSFQGGGEQFF.

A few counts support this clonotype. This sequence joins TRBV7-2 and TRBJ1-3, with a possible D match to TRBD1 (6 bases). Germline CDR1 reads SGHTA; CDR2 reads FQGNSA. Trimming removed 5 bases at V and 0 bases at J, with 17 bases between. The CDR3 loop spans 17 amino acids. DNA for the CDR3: TGTGCCAGCAGCCTGTTCCCGGGACAACTCTCTGGAAACACCATATATTTT. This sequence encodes CASSLFPGQLSGNTIYF.

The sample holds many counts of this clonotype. Here the CDR3 reads CSASWQEINYGYTF. The CDR3 bases are TGCAGTGCTAGTTGGCAGGAGATTAATTATGGCTACACCTTC. The chain combines TRBV20-1 with TRBJ1-2; no clear D. The CDR3 totals 14 residues. CDR1 DFQATT and CDR2 SNEGSKA come from the germline V gene (reference sequence). Trimming removed 3 bases from V and 5 bases from J, with 16 bases in between.

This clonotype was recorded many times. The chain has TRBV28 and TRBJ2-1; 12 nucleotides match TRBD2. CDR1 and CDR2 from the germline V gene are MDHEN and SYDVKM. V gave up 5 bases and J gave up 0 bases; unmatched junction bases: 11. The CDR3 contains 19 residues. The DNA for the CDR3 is TGTGCCAGCAGTGGAATTGGGACTAGCGGGTACAGCTCCTACAATGAGCAGTTCTTC. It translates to CASSGIGTSGYSSYNEQFF. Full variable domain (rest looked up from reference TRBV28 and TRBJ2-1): DVKVTQSSRYLVKRTGEKVFLECVQDMDHENMFWYRQDPGLGLRLIYFSYDVKMKEKGDIPEGYSVSREKKERFSLILESASTNQTSMYLCASSGIGTSGYSSYNEQFFGPGTRLTVL.

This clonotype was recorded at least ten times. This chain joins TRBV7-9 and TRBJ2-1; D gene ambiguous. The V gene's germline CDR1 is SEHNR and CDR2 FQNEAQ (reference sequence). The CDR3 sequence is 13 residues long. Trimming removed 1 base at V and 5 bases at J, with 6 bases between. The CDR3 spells CASSLVLNNEQFF. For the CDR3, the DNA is TGTGCCAGCAGCTTAGTTCTGAACAATGAGCAGTTCTTC.

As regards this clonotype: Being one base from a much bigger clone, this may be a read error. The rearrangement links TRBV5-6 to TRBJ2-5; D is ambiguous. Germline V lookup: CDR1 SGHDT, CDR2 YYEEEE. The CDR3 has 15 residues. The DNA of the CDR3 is TGTACCAGCAGCTTGGTAACGGTCTCCCAAGAGACCCAGTACTTC. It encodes CTSSLVTVSQETQYF.

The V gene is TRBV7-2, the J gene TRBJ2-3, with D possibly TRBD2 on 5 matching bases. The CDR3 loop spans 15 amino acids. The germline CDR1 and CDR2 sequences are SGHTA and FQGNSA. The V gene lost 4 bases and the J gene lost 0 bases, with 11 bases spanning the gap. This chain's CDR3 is CASSYWEFSTDTQYF. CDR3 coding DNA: TGTGCCAGCAGCTATTGGGAGTTCAGCACAGATACGCAGTATTTT.

The chain's CDR3 is CASIDWAANYGYTF. CDR3 nucleotides: TGTGCCAGCATCGACTGGGCGGCGAACTATGGCTACACCTTC. The chain joins TRBV6-1 to TRBJ1-2; D is ambiguous. Between the trimmed V and J ends, which lost 7 bases and 2 bases, there was a span of 14 bases. Germline loops: CDR1 MNHNS, CDR2 SASEGT. This CDR3 is built from 14 residues.

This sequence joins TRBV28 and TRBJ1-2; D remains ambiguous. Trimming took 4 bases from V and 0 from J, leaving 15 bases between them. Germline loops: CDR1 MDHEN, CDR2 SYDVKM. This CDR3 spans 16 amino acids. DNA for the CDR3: TGTGCCAGCAGTTCCACTCTCGGGGATGCTAACTATGGCTACACCTTC. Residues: CASSSTLGDANYGYTF.

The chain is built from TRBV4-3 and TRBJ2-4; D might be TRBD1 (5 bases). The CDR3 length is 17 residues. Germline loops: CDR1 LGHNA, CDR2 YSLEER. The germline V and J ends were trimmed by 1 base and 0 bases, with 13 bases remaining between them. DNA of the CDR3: TGCGCCAGCAGCCAAGGTTTCCAGGGCCTAGCCAAAAACATTCAGTACTTC. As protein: CASSQGFQGLAKNIQYF.

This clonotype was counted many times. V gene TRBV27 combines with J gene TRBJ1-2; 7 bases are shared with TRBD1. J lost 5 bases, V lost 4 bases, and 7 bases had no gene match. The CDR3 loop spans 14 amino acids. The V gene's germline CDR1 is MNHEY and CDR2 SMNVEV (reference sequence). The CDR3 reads CASSSSWDRYGYTF. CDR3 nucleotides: TGTGCCAGCAGTTCTAGCTGGGACAGATATGGCTACACCTTC.

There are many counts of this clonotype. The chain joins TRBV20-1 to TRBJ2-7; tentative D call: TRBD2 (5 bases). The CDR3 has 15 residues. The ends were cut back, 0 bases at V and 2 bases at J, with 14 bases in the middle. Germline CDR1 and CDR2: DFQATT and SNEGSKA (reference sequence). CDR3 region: CSARDLRAPPYEQYF. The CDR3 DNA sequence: TGCAGTGCTAGAGATTTGCGGGCGCCCCCCTACGAGCAGTACTTC.